This TCR beta chain was sequenced for a study of regulatory T cells in long-lasting Graves disease. Broader study findings: Peripheral blood was the sole material, not thyroid tissue.

Regarding this clonotype: The target antigen is unknown.

Sequencing libraries for TCR beta were prepared with iRepertoire HTBI primers and Arm-PCR of CDR3 regions. MiXCR, applied by TCRdb to the multiplex PCR reads, yields one record per CDR3 protein. Seen here are some 600,000 distinct CDR3 sequences, about 15% observed once, and the top ten hold around 13%. Germline CDR1 and CDR2: LNHDA and SQIVND (reference sequence). The CDR3 has 16 residues. The ends were cut back, 0 bases at V and 0 bases at J, with 9 bases in the middle. As to time point: newly diagnosed GD, antithyroid drugs for less than 3 months. The TCR library was prepared using RNA isolated from PBMCs. The same sample was also used in a study of T cells in Graves' hyperthyroidism and ophthalmopathy. That paper states: TCR CDR3 regions were first amplified by RT-PCR with HTBI primers. Expanded thyroid clonotypes (above 0.001) were mostly also found in blood.

The source is a man aged 18 to 30 with Graves disease. The sequenced sample was peripheral blood mononuclear cells (PBMCs), obtained at new diagnosis, from a patient treated with antithyroid drugs. The gene calls are TRBV19 and TRBJ2-1; D ambiguous. The chain's CDR3 is CASSIDHASSYNEQFF. The CDR3 DNA is TGTGCCAGTAGTATAGATCACGCGAGCTCCTACAATGAGCAGTTCTTC.